This T cell receptor (beta chain) was profiled in a study of blood T cell repertoires in COVID-19. Study summary: Some COVID-19 samples were acute and others convalescent; all came from the United States, Italy and Spain. Sources were T cells, B-cell-depleted T cells, or PBMCs; the material itself was cDNA or gDNA.

The authors' processing: Researchers report that nucleated cell counts were estimated from reference gene primer amplification. The method was immunoSEQ multiplex PCR; TCRdb's version includes in-frame clones alone and lacks a portion of them. V and J calls and clone size come straight from that table; D and trimming were deduced from the DNA. The data hold under 250,000 clones, with roughly 83% observed a single time. The germline CDR1 and CDR2 sequences are KGHSH and LQKENI. V gave up 4 bases and J gave up 0 bases; unmatched junction bases: 9. This CDR3 spans 17 amino acids. The sample comprised peripheral blood. The receptor was isolated from a man older than 75 with acute or convalescent COVID-19. The chain recombines TRBV18 with TRBJ1-1; 9 bases agree with TRBD1. The CDR3 nucleotides are TGTGCCAGCTCACTCAACGACAGGGGGGTCATGAACACTGAAGCTTTCTTT. Protein sequence: CASSLNDRGVMNTEAFF.